The 13 T cell receptor beta chains in this list originate from one sample, sequenced in a study of T cell changes during pregnancy in multiple sclerosis. The data were produced by immunoSEQ multiplex PCR, yet TCRdb's version contains in-frame clones alone and is incomplete. The profile shows roughly 84,000 clones, 80% to 95% of them singletons. This specimen consisted of peripheral blood, obtained in the third trimester of pregnancy. Receptors originate from a female donor in good health, enrolled as a control in a pregnancy study.

The rearrangement joins TRBV19 to TRBJ2-7; 8 bases fit TRBD2. The CDR3 is 15 residues long. V was pared by 5 bases and J by 0 bases, with 6 bases of the junction left unmatched. Germline values: CDR1 LNHDA, CDR2 SQIVND (reference sequence). The CDR3 region is CASSWGAGDSYEQYF. The CDR3 region has the DNA TGTGCCAGTAGTTGGGGAGCGGGAGACTCCTACGAGCAGTACTTC.

V gene TRBV6-6 combines with J gene TRBJ2-7, with 12 nucleotides matching TRBD2. Germline V gives CDR1 MNHNY, CDR2 SVGAGI (reference sequence). This CDR3 spans 14 amino acids. The V segment lost 4 bases and the J segment 2 bases; nucleotides outside the gene matches: 0. CDR3 protein: CASSWTSGTYEQYF. The DNA for the CDR3 is TGTGCCAGCAGTTGGACTAGCGGGACCTACGAGCAGTACTTC.

The chain carries TRBV6-5 and TRBJ1-2, with D possibly being TRBD1 (6 bases). There are 15 residues in the CDR3. Germline loops: CDR1 MNHEY, CDR2 SVGAGI. V lost 5 bases and J 1 base, leaving 14 bases between the germline ends. The CDR3 DNA sequence: TGTGCCAGCAGTCAAAACCCACAGGGTAACTATGGCTACACCTTC. The encoded protein is CASSQNPQGNYGYTF.

V and J are TRBV16 and TRBJ1-2; weak D call: TRBD1 (6 bases). Germline V lookup: CDR1 KGHSY, CDR2 FQNENV. The germline V and J ends were trimmed by 7 bases and 8 bases, with 14 bases remaining between them. The length of the CDR3 is 12 residues. The CDR3, as DNA: TGTGCCAGCACCCACGGGGACATGGGCTACACCTTC. Amino acids: CASTHGDMGYTF.

The V call is TRBV5-6, the J call TRBJ2-5; the D gene is possibly TRBD1 (6 bases). CDR1 is SGHDT and CDR2 is YYEEEE in the germline V gene. There are 13 residues in the CDR3. V was pared by 1 base and J by 3 bases, with 7 bases between. The CDR3 is CASSLSGEETQYF. CDR3 nucleotide sequence: TGTGCCAGCAGCTTGTCAGGGGAAGAGACCCAGTACTTC.

The rearrangement uses TRBV28 and TRBJ2-7, with D unclear. V was trimmed by 3 bases and J by 6 bases, leaving 12 bases between them. There are 13 residues in the CDR3. Germline V gene data show CDR1 as MDHEN and CDR2 as SYDVKM. In nucleotides, the CDR3 is TGTGCCAGCAGTTTCTCCTATTCTGGCGAGCAGTACTTC. It translates to CASSFSYSGEQYF.

The rearrangement uses TRBV30 and TRBJ2-5; TRBD1 matches at 10 bases. Germline-derived CDR1 and CDR2 are GTSNPN and SVGIG (reference sequence). After removal of 1 base from V and 0 bases from J, the junction contained 2 bases not matched to a gene. The CDR3 runs 15 residues. This CDR3 is CAWSEGQGYQETQYF. In nucleotides, the CDR3 is TGTGCCTGGAGTGAGGGACAGGGGTACCAAGAGACCCAGTACTTC.

CDR3 amino acids: CASSLHLTNYGYTF. The DNA for the CDR3 is TGTGCCAGCAGTTTGCACCTTACAAACTATGGCTACACCTTC. The chain is built from TRBV28 and TRBJ1-2; D not resolved. Germline loops: CDR1 MDHEN, CDR2 SYDVKM. CDR3 length equals 14 residues. Trimming removed 3 bases at V and 2 bases at J, with 10 bases between.

V gene TRBV6-4 combines with J gene TRBJ2-2; perhaps TRBD1 as D (5 bases). Germline CDR1 reads MRHNA; CDR2 reads SNTAGT. The CDR3 runs 14 residues. Deletions cut 0 bases from V and 6 bases from J, with 8 bases between. The CDR3 reads CASSDSSQAGELFF. For the CDR3, the DNA is TGTGCCAGCAGTGACTCTTCACAGGCCGGGGAGCTGTTTTTT.

This clone showed up just once. The chain recombines TRBV27 with TRBJ2-3, with D perhaps matching TRBD1 (6 bases). The V gene lost 6 bases and the J gene lost 2 bases, with 21 bases spanning the gap. CDR1 MNHEY and CDR2 SMNVEV come from the germline V gene (reference sequence). The CDR3 contains 17 residues. The CDR3 bases are TGTGCCAGCAGAAAAGGACAGCTTACGGGGAACACAGATACGCAGTATTTT. Its translation is CASRKGQLTGNTDTQYF.

The chain couples TRBV28 to TRBJ1-5; D is possibly TRBD1 (5 bases). Trimming shortened V by 6 bases and J by 5 bases, and 17 bases separated the two germline ends. The CDR3 has 15 residues. The germline V gene has CDR1 MDHEN and CDR2 SYDVKM. CDR3 nucleotide sequence: TGTGCCAGCAGCCCCGTCTCAGGGTCCGATCAGCCCCAGCATTTT. It codes for CASSPVSGSDQPQHF. The full variable domain, in which reference TRBV28 and TRBJ1-5 provide the parts outside the CDR3, is DVKVTQSSRYLVKRTGEKVFLECVQDMDHENMFWYRQDPGLGLRLIYFSYDVKMKEKGDIPEGYSVSREKKERFSLILESASTNQTSMYLCASSPVSGSDQPQHFGDGTRLSIL.

The chain couples TRBV18 to TRBJ2-7, with D uncertain. Trimming took off 5 bases at V and 5 bases at J, with 13 bases between the two ends. The CDR3 is 13 amino acids. Germline V gene lookup returns CDR1 KGHSH and CDR2 LQKENI. CDR3 sequence: CASSNNARDEQYF. The CDR3 coding sequence is TGTGCCAGCTCAAATAATGCCCGGGACGAGCAGTACTTC.

The chain couples TRBV19 to TRBJ2-1, with TRBD2 matching 10 bases. The V gene end was trimmed by 5 bases and the J gene end by 8 bases; junction bases not matched to a gene: 15. The CDR3 runs 17 residues. Germline V gene sequence: CDR1 LNHDA, CDR2 SQIVND (reference sequence). The CDR3 DNA reads as TGTGCCAGTAGTCCTGGAGGGGGAGCGGGAGGGCCATATGAGCAGTTCTTC. This encodes CASSPGGGAGGPYEQFF.